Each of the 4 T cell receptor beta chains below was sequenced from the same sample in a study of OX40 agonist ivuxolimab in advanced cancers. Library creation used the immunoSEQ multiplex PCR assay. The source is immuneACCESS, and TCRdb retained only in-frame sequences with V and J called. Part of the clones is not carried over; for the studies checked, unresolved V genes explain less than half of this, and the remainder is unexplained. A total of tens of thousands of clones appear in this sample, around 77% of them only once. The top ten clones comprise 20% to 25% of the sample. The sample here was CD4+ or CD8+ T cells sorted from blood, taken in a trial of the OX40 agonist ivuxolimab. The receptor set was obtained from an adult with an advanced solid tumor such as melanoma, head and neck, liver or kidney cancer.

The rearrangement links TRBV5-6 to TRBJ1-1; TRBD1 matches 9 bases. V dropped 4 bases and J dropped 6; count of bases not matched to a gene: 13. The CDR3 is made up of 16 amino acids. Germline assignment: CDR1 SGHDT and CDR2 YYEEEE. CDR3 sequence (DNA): TGTGCCAGCAGCCCAGGGACAGGGAGGGTATCAGCTGAAGCTTTCTTT. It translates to CASSPGTGRVSAEAFF. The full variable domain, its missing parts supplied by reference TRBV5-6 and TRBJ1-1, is DAGVTQSPTHLIKTRGQQVTLRCSPKSGHDTVSWYQQALGQGPQFIFQYYEEEERQRGNFPDRFSGHQFPNYSSELNVNALLLGDSALYLCASSPGTGRVSAEAFFGQGTRLTVV.

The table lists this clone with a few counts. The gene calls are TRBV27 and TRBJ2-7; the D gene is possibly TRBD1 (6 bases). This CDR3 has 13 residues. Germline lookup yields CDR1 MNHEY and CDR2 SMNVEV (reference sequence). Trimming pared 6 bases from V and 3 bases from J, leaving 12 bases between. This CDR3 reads CASSSGTNYEQYF. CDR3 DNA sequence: TGTGCCAGCAGCTCCGGGACAAACTACGAGCAGTACTTC.

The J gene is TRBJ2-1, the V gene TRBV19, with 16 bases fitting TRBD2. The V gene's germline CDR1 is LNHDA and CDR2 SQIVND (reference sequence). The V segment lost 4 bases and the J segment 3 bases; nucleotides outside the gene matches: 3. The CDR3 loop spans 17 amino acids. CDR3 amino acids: CASSRGLAGGYYNEQFF. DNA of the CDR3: TGTGCCAGTAGTAGGGGACTAGCGGGAGGGTACTACAATGAGCAGTTCTTC.

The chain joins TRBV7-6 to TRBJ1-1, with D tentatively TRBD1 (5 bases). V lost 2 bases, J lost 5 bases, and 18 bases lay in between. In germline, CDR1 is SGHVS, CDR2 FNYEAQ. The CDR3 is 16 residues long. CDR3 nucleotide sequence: TGTGCCAGCAGCTTAAGCTACAACTCTTGGGGGACTGAAGCTTTCTTT. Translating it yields CASSLSYNSWGTEAFF.